This TCR beta chain was captured in a study of blood T cell repertoires in COVID-19 (TCRdb year 2020). Context from the whole study: Collaborator samples came from the United States, Italy and Spain and covered acute and convalescent phases of COVID-19. The prospective study material was composed of cDNA or gDNA derived from T cells, B-cell-depleted T cells, or PBMCs. Deeply sampled blood TCRbeta repertoires from subjects exposed to, actively infected with, or recovered from COVID-19 were included in the dataset. The repertoires were made available in a free public database intended to serve as a resource for research on the immune response to SARS-CoV-2. Samples were obtained from the ongoing ImmuneRACE study (first 160 participants) and from some 1,200 subjects provided by 6 global collaborators. The sample metadata nearly always contained a de-identified subject ID, COVID-19 status, age in years and sex. Where available, HLA class I and class II types were obtained from metadata supplied by the sample provider rather than from assay-based typing.

With respect to this clone: Its antigen remains unidentified. One end of the junction varies from germline; a read error may be responsible.

The full study reports these points: How much clinical and demographic metadata was included differed by source and by participant, and the metadata was provided uncurated.

The collaborating institutions used their own protocols to collect whole blood in K2EDTA tubes. For TCRbeta analysis, collaborators shipped samples in one of three forms: frozen whole blood, isolated PBMCs, or DNA extracted from either of those sample types. The immunoSEQ Assay, a bias-controlled multiplex PCR, was used to amplify TCRbeta CDR3 regions from genomic DNA. On the authors' methods: The number of nucleated cells in each sample was estimated by amplification of reference gene primers within the assay. To quantify the absolute abundance of each unique TCRbeta CDR3 rearrangement, sequence reads were collapsed and filtered. For each sample, productive Simpson clonality was calculated as the square root of Simpson's diversity index across productive rearrangements. The immuneACCESS repertoire file appears here via TCRdb, limited to in-frame rearrangements. These files lack a portion of the clones; in checked studies, under half of the deficit traces to unresolved V genes, and the cause of the others is not known. That table supplies the V and J calls and clone size; D and trimming were determined from the DNA. The sample includes about 360,000 clones, with approximately 80% observed a single time. Roughly 1.1% of the sample is in the top ten clones.

The CDR3 contains 18 residues, cysteine and phenylalanine counted. The retained sequence is limited to the CDR3, 54 bases, with the frame set at the first base. From a lookup of the germline V gene, CDR1 and CDR2 are SGHVS and FQNEAQ. This receptor chain uses TRBV7-8 and TRBJ2-1, and the D gene may be TRBD2, 6 bases matching. Material: peripheral blood. The sequence was obtained from a human donor with acute or convalescent COVID-19. The donor label of this sample is uncertain. The CDR3 protein: CASSVVLARTPSNKEQFF. Read as DNA, the sequence is TGTGCCAGCAGCGTAGTGCTAGCGAGAACCCCCTCCAACAAAGAGCAGTTCTTC.